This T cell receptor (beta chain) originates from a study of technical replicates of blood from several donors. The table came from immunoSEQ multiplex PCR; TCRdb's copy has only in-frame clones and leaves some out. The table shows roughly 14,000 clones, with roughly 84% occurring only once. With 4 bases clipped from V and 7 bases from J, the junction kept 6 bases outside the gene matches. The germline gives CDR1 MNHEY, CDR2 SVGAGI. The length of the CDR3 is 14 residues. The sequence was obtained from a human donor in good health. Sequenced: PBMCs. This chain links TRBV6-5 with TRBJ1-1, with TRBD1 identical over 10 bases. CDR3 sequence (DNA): TGTGCCAGCAGTTCCCGGACAGGGGGGATTGAAGCTTTCTTT. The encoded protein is CASSSRTGGIEAFF.